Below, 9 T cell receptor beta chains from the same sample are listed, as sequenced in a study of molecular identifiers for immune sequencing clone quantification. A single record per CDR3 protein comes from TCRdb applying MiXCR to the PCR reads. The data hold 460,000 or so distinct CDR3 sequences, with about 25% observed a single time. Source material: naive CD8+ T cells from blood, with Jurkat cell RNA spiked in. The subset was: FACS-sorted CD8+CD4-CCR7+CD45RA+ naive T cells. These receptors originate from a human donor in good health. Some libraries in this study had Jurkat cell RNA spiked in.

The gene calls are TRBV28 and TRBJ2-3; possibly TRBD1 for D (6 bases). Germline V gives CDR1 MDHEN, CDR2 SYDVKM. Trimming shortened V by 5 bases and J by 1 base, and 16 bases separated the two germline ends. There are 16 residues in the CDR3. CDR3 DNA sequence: TGTGCCAGCAGTGACATTGGGGGCGCGGGCACAGATACGCAGTATTTT. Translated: CASSDIGGAGTDTQYF.

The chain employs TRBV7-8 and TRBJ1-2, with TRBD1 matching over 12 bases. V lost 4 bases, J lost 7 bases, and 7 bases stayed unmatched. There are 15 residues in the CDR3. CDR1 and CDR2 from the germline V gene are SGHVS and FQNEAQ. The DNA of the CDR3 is TGTGCCAGCAGCTATACCGGGACAGGGGGCCTTGGCTACACCTTC. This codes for CASSYTGTGGLGYTF.

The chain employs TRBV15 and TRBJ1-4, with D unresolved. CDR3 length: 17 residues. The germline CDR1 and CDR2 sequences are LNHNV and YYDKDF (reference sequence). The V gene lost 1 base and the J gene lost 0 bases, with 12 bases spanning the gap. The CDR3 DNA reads TGTGCCACCAGCAGAGGACCTACCCAGTCAACTAATGAAAAACTGTTTTTT. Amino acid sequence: CATSRGPTQSTNEKLFF.

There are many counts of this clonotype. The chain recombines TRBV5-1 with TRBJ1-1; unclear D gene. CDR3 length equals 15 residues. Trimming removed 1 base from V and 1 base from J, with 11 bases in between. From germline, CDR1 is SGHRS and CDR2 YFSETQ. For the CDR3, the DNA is TGCGCCAGCAGCTTGAACCAGAGACAGAACACTGAAGCTTTCTTT. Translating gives CASSLNQRQNTEAFF.

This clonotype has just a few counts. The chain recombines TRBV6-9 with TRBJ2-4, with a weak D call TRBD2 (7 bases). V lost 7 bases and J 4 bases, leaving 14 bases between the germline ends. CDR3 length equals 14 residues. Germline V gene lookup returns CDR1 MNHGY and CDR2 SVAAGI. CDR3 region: CASTKKGGKNIQYF. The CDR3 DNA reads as TGTGCCAGCACCAAGAAGGGGGGGAAAAACATTCAGTACTTC.

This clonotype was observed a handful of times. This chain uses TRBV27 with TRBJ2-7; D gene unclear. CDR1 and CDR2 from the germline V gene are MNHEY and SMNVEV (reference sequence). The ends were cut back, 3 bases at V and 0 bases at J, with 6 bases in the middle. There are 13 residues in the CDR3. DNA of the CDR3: TGTGCCAGCAGTTTTCAGAACTCCTACGAGCAGTACTTC. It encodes CASSFQNSYEQYF.

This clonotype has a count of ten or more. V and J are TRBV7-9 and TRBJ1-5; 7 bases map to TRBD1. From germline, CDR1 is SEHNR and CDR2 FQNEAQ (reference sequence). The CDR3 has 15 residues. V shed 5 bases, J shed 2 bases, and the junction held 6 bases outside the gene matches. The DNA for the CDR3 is TGTGCCAGCAGCCAACAGGGGATGGGCAATCAGCCCCAGCATTTT. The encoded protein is CASSQQGMGNQPQHF. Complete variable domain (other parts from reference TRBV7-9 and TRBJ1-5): DTGVSQNPRHKITKRGQNVTFRCDPISEHNRLYWYRQTLGQGPEFLTYFQNEAQLEKSRLLSDRFSAERPKGSFSTLEIQRTEQGDSAMYLCASSQQGMGNQPQHFGDGTRLSIL.

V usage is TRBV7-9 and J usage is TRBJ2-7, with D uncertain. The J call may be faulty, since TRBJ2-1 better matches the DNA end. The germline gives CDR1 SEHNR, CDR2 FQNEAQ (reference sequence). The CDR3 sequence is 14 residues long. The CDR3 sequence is CASSLVRVPYEQFF. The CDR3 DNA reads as TGTGCCAGCAGCTTAGTTCGGGTGCCCTACGAGCAGTTCTTC.

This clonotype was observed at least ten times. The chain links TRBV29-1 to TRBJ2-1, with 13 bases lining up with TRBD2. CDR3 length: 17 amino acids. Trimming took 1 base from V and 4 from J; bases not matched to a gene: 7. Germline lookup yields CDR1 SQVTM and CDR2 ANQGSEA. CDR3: CSVEAVGLAGEYNEQFF. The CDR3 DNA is TGCAGCGTTGAAGCCGTCGGACTAGCGGGGGAGTACAATGAGCAGTTCTTC.